The 10 T cell receptor beta chains in this list originate from one sample, sequenced in a study of T cell repertoires in cytomegalovirus infection. A single record per CDR3 protein comes from TCRdb applying MiXCR to the reads. The profile shows approximately 500,000 distinct CDR3 sequences, 16% of them singletons. Sequenced material: CD8+ T cells from PBMCs. All receptors derive from a human donor in good health (CMV status not recorded). Some clones in this sample may be carry-over from other donors' samples.

In its sample, this clonotype was seen many times. The chain employs TRBV7-8 and TRBJ2-7; tentative D call: TRBD2 (5 bases). CDR3 length: 16 residues. V gave up 5 bases and J gave up 0 bases, with 17 bases separating them. Germline-derived CDR1 and CDR2 are SGHVS and FQNEAQ. The CDR3 reads CASSPNIGESSYEQYF. CDR3 DNA: TGTGCCAGCAGCCCCAACATCGGGGAAAGCTCCTACGAGCAGTACTTC.

Only a few counts were recorded for this clonotype. The chain uses TRBV19 and TRBJ2-2; 7 bases fit TRBD1. This CDR3 is built from 15 residues. The junction had 8 bases not matched to a gene; V was cut back by 7 bases and J by 3 bases. Germline V gene sequence: CDR1 LNHDA, CDR2 SQIVND (reference sequence). CDR3 nucleotides: TGTGCCAGTACCGAAACCGGACAGGACACCGGGGAGCTGTTTTTT. Translating it yields CASTETGQDTGELFF.

This clonotype was counted at least ten times. V and J are TRBV11-2 and TRBJ2-7, with 11 positions matching TRBD1. The CDR3 contains 14 residues. In germline, CDR1 is SGHAT, CDR2 FQNNGV. After removal of 4 bases from V and 6 bases from J, the junction contained 5 bases not matched to a gene. Written as DNA, the CDR3 is TGTGCCAGCAGCTCAGGGACAGGGGGAGTCGAGCAGTACTTC. Amino acids: CASSSGTGGVEQYF.

A word on this clonotype: This may arise from a read error, as a much more abundant clone is one base away. The rearrangement links TRBV7-4 to TRBJ2-1, with TRBD2 identical over 13 bases. CDR3 length: 15 amino acids. Germline V lookup: CDR1 SGHVT, CDR2 SQSDAQ. For the CDR3, the DNA is TGTGCCAGCACCATCGGACTAGCGGGAGACACTGAGCAGTTATTC. Translating it yields CASTIGLAGDTEQLF.

This clonotype was seen a handful of times. The chain is built from TRBV24-1 and TRBJ1-1; D is unresolved. This CDR3 has 13 amino acids. V lost 6 bases, J lost 4 bases, and 11 bases lay in between. Germline V gene data show CDR1 as KGHDR and CDR2 as SFDVKD. Here the CDR3 DNA reads TGTGCCACCAGTATGTTCGGCAGCACTGAAGCTTTCTTT. Amino acid sequence: CATSMFGSTEAFF.

The sample holds many counts of this clonotype. The chain is built from TRBV5-1 and TRBJ2-1; possible D gene TRBD1, 5 bases. Between the trimmed V and J ends, which lost 4 bases and 4 bases, there was a span of 18 bases. Germline CDR1 and CDR2: SGHRS and YFSETQ. This CDR3 has 16 amino acids. DNA for the CDR3: TGCGCCAGCAGCGTTAGGCTTAGGGGAAAATACAATGAGCAGTTCTTC. It translates to CASSVRLRGKYNEQFF.

A few counts support this clonotype. The gene calls are TRBV5-4 and TRBJ1-2; D remains unclear. The CDR3 is 13 residues long. The germline gives CDR1 SGHNT, CDR2 YYREEE (reference sequence). V gave up 3 bases and J gave up 8 bases, with 14 bases separating them. CDR3 sequence reads: CASSYDPLRGYTF. CDR3 nucleotide sequence: TGTGCCAGCAGCTATGACCCTCTTAGGGGCTACACCTTC.

The chain recombines TRBV5-6 with TRBJ1-2, with D possibly matching TRBD1 (5 bases). The CDR3 covers 14 residues. Trimming shortened V by 0 bases and J by 6 bases, and 12 bases separated the two germline ends. Germline CDR1 reads SGHDT; CDR2 reads YYEEEE. In DNA form, the CDR3 reads TGTGCCAGCAGCTTGGAGGGCAGGGTCGATGGCTACACCTTC. It translates to CASSLEGRVDGYTF.

This clonotype has ten or more counts. V and J are TRBV7-2 and TRBJ2-1, with TRBD2 matching 14 bases. The germline gives CDR1 SGHTA, CDR2 FQGNSA. The length of the CDR3 is 19 residues. The ends lost 5 bases at V and 6 bases at J; junction bases unmatched: 15. CDR3 sequence (DNA): TGTGCCAGCAGCCCCCACCGGGGACTAGCGGGGGTCATACGCAATGAGCAGTTCTTC. Residues: CASSPHRGLAGVIRNEQFF.

The genes are TRBV19 and TRBJ1-1; the D gene is possibly TRBD1 (6 bases). CDR3 length: 13 amino acids. From germline, CDR1 is LNHDA and CDR2 SQIVND (reference sequence). Trimming stripped 7 bases from V and 3 bases from J, with 12 bases between. The CDR3 DNA is TGTGCCAGTATGGGGGGCCTAGACACTGAAGCTTTCTTT. Translating gives CASMGGLDTEAFF.